Listed here are 17 T cell receptor beta chains from one sample, sequenced in a study of blood T cells in healthy people across ages. Primed by a sample-barcoded 5' primer and a J-beta primer mix, a second PCR proceeded for roughly 6 to 12 cycles. TCRdb independently ran MiXCR on the 5' RACE reads; one entry per CDR3 protein. The profile shows approximately 850,000 distinct CDR3 sequences, roughly 60% of them singletons. Sequenced material: blood. All receptors derive from a man younger than 40 in good health.

A word on this clonotype: The junction shows a germline mismatch at one end, possibly a read error. V usage is TRBV4-2 and J usage is TRBJ2-5; 8 bases are a match to TRBD2. Gene TRBJ2-7 matches the end of the DNA better, so the J call may be wrong. CDR3 length: 15 amino acids. The germline gives CDR1 LGHNA, CDR2 YNFKEQ. The DNA of the CDR3 is TGTGCCAGTAGCCAAGCGGGGGACTTGAGCAACGAGCAGTACTTC. Its protein is CASSQAGDLSNEQYF.

The chain combines TRBV3-1 with TRBJ1-5; no clear D. The germline gives CDR1 LGHDT, CDR2 YNNKEL (reference sequence). V lost 0 bases and J 9 bases, leaving 9 bases between the germline ends. The CDR3 consists of 13 residues. CDR3 in DNA: TGTGCCAGCAGCCAAGATCGGCTGGGGCCCCAGCATTTT. Its protein is CASSQDRLGPQHF.

The CDR3 protein is CASSPSQGAYYGYTF. In nucleotides, the CDR3 is TGTGCCAGCAGCCCGTCGCAGGGGGCGTACTATGGCTACACCTTC. The V gene is TRBV7-9, the J gene TRBJ1-2; 8 positions agree with TRBD1. CDR1 and CDR2 from the germline V gene are SEHNR and FQNEAQ (reference sequence). Trimming took 5 bases from V and 3 from J; bases not matched to a gene: 8. The CDR3 sequence is 15 residues long.

This chain uses TRBV20-1 with TRBJ1-2; a possible D gene is TRBD1 (6 bases). The CDR3 contains 13 residues. Trimming cost V 3 bases and J 4 bases, with 12 bases left between them. Germline CDR1 and CDR2: DFQATT and SNEGSKA (reference sequence). CDR3 nucleotide sequence: TGCAGTGCTAGCGACAGGAGGAGCTATGGCTACACCTTC. It encodes CSASDRRSYGYTF.

The V gene is TRBV24-1, the J gene TRBJ2-7; 7 bases agree with TRBD1. CDR1 KGHDR and CDR2 SFDVKD come from the germline V gene. The CDR3 covers 16 residues. With V trimmed by 4 bases and J by 3 bases, 11 bases remained unmatched. The CDR3 here is CATSENTGAPYYEQYF. CDR3 in DNA: TGTGCCACCAGTGAAAACACAGGGGCCCCCTACTACGAGCAGTACTTC.

The rearrangement uses TRBV7-2 and TRBJ2-7, with 8 bases identical to TRBD2. CDR3 length equals 19 residues. V lost 5 bases to trimming and J lost 3 bases; unmatched junction nucleotides: 21. Germline V gives CDR1 SGHTA, CDR2 FQGNSA. This chain's CDR3 is CASSPDFRTSPMGIYEQYF. The CDR3 coding sequence is TGTGCCAGCAGCCCCGATTTCAGGACTAGCCCCATGGGGATCTACGAGCAGTACTTC.

The chain links TRBV25-1 to TRBJ2-7; D not certain. The germline gives CDR1 MGHDK, CDR2 SYGVNS. The CDR3 runs 14 residues. V was clipped by 8 bases and J by 4 bases, with 18 bases between them. This CDR3 is CASYLILGIYEQYF. CDR3 DNA sequence: TGTGCCAGCTATTTAATACTTGGGATTTACGAGCAGTACTTC.

This clonotype was counted between two and nine times. The J gene is TRBJ2-1, the V gene TRBV5-1; 8 bases are shared with TRBD2. The CDR3 is 16 amino acids. CDR1 SGHRS and CDR2 YFSETQ come from the germline V gene. With 3 bases clipped from V and 3 bases from J, the junction kept 8 bases outside the gene matches. The CDR3 reads CASSSPGSGIYNEQFF. CDR3 coding DNA: TGCGCCAGCAGCTCCCCGGGTAGCGGGATCTACAATGAGCAGTTCTTC.

This clonotype was counted only a few times. The chain joins TRBV7-6 to TRBJ1-1; the D is unclear. The CDR3 runs 14 residues. Trimming cost V 3 bases and J 0 bases, with 8 bases left between them. Germline V gene data show CDR1 as SGHVS and CDR2 as FNYEAQ. The CDR3 sequence is CASSFSQLNTEAFF. The CDR3 nucleotides read TGTGCCAGCAGCTTCTCTCAGCTGAACACTGAAGCTTTCTTT.

Remarks on this clonotype: At one boundary the junction diverges from the germline segment, which might be a read error. The genes are TRBV6-6 and TRBJ2-3; 7 nucleotides agree with TRBD1. Germline V gives CDR1 MNHNY, CDR2 SVGAGI (reference sequence). CDR3 size: 16 residues. The CDR3 is CASSYPPGQPTATQYF. The CDR3 nucleotides read TGTGCCAGCAGTTACCCACCGGGACAGCCCACAGCTACGCAGTATTTT.

The chain has TRBV6-2 or TRBV6-3 and TRBJ2-7, with a possible D match to TRBD1 (5 bases). This CDR3 comprises 13 residues. Germline V gene data show CDR1 as MNHEY and CDR2 as SVGEGT. Trimming removed 2 bases at V and 3 bases at J, with 8 bases between. In DNA, the CDR3 is TGTGCCAGCAGTTACGCAGGGATCTACGAGCAGTACTTC. Amino acids: CASSYAGIYEQYF.

The gene calls are TRBV12-3 or TRBV12-4 and TRBJ2-5, with unresolved D. Between the trimmed V and J ends, which lost 6 bases and 5 bases, there was a span of 19 bases. The CDR3 covers 15 residues. CDR3 coding DNA: TGTGCCAGCAGCCCTTTACAGCAGCAGAGGGAGACCCAGTACTTC. It encodes CASSPLQQQRETQYF.

This chain joins TRBV6-6 and TRBJ2-7, with D possibly TRBD1 on 6 matching bases. This CDR3 is built from 13 residues. V gave up 7 bases and J gave up 4 bases, with 14 bases separating them. Germline CDR1 is MNHNY and CDR2 is SVGAGI (reference sequence). CDR3: CASKEDREYEQYF. CDR3 DNA sequence: TGTGCCAGCAAAGAGGACAGAGAGTACGAGCAGTACTTC.

This clonotype was seen a handful of times. The chain is built from TRBV30 and TRBJ2-7; D gene uncertain. This CDR3 comprises 12 residues. V was shortened by 2 bases and J by 0 bases, with 5 bases between the two germline ends. The germline CDR1 and CDR2 sequences are GTSNPN and SVGIG (reference sequence). CDR3 protein: CAWSWSSYEQYF. The DNA of the CDR3 is TGTGCCTGGAGTTGGAGCTCCTACGAGCAGTACTTC.

This chain connects TRBV7-2 to TRBJ2-6; D gene uncertain. This CDR3 spans 15 amino acids. Germline V gene data show CDR1 as SGHTA and CDR2 as FQGNSA. V lost 3 bases to trimming and J lost 0 bases, with 6 bases between them. The CDR3 nucleotides read TGTGCCAGCAGCTTCTTTCTCTCTGGGGCCAACGTCCTGACTTTC. Protein sequence: CASSFFLSGANVLTF.

This clonotype was detected a few times. The chain carries TRBV5-4 and TRBJ2-5; 13 bases are a match to TRBD2. In germline, CDR1 is SGHNT, CDR2 YYREEE (reference sequence). V lost 3 bases and J lost 1; bases outside the gene matches: 3. The CDR3 covers 16 residues. The CDR3 DNA reads as TGTGCCAGCAGCTCCGGGACTAGCGGGATCCAAGAGACCCAGTACTTC. This translates into CASSSGTSGIQETQYF.

This clonotype occurred a few times. The chain links TRBV5-5 to TRBJ2-7; D unresolved. This CDR3 contains 15 residues. The V and J ends lost 0 bases and 3 bases respectively, with 13 bases between them. The germline gives CDR1 SGHKS, CDR2 YYEKEE (reference sequence). The CDR3 DNA reads TGTGCCAGCAGCTTGGGTGAAGGTTCCAACTACGAGCAGTACTTC. The encoded protein is CASSLGEGSNYEQYF.